This is a list of T cell receptor beta chains from one sample in a study of blood T cell repertoires in COVID-19. Here immunoSEQ multiplex PCR was the method, and the copy in TCRdb shows in-frame clones only, minus some. Here the sample spans a few hundred thousand clones, around four fifths being singletons. Sequencing was performed on peripheral blood. Source of these receptors: a woman aged 60 to 75 who had recovered from COVID-19. CDR3s include the opening cysteine and the closing phenylalanine or tryptophan. Fields, in order: D gene, CDR3 length, clone size, V gene, J gene, CDR3 DNA, CDR3 protein. The D gene is left open where the match is weak. Expanded clones are given a class, and other clones once, few, many or no size at all.

-	11	once	TRBV20-1	TRBJ1-2	TGCAGTGCTAGTGACAACAGGGGCTACACCTTC	CSASDNRGYTF
TRBD1	14	-	TRBV27	TRBJ2-1	TGTGCCAGCAGCTCAAACAGGGGGCTCGGTGAGCAGTTCTTC	CASSSNRGLGEQFF
-	16	-	TRBV11-3	TRBJ1-3	TGTGCCAGCAGCCCCCGCGGGGGGGGTCCTGGAAACACCATATATTTT	CASSPRGGGPGNTIYF
-	12	-	TRBV30	TRBJ1-2	TGTGCCTGGAGTCGAACAGGCTATGGCTACACCTTC	CAWSRTGYGYTF
-	12	-	TRBV7-2	TRBJ2-7	TGTGCCAGCAGTCGGGACAACTACGAGCAGTACTTC	CASSRDNYEQYF
-	15	-	TRBV2	TRBJ1-2	TGTGCCAGCAGCCCTGCAGGGGCAGCCCCCTATGGCTACACCTTC	CASSPAGAAPYGYTF
-	15	few	TRBV4-1	TRBJ2-7	TGCGCCAGCAGCCCTAATGGGGGAGGTATAGACGAGCAGTACTTC	CASSPNGGGIDEQYF
TRBD1	15	-	TRBV6-6	TRBJ2-7	TGTGCCAGCAGTTACGGGACAGGGGCTGTCTACGAGCAGTACTTC	CASSYGTGAVYEQYF
-	15	-	TRBV6-6	TRBJ1-6	TGTGCCAGCACACCCCCCGGGGGAGAGAATTCACCCCTCCACTTT	CASTPPGGENSPLHF
TRBD1	16	-	TRBV9	TRBJ2-2	TGTGCCAGCAGCCCCCAGACAGGGGAGCTCCCCGGGGAGCTGTTTTTT	CASSPQTGELPGELFF
TRBD2	15	-	TRBV9	TRBJ2-2	TGTGCCAGCAGACCCGGGGTAGCGGGGGCCGGGGAGCTGTTTTTT	CASRPGVAGAGELFF
-	15	once	TRBV2	TRBJ1-1	TGTGCCAGCAGTGACTTTCCGGGTTCGAACACTGAAGCTTTCTTT	CASSDFPGSNTEAFF
TRBD2	16	-	TRBV11-2	TRBJ2-6	TGTGCCACCAACAAAGCGGGGAGCTCTGGGGCCAACGTCCTGACTTTC	CATNKAGSSGANVLTF
-	20	-	TRBV27	TRBJ2-7	TGTGCCAGCAGTTTTTACTATGGGCGACGGGGTTCTATATTGCCCTACGAGCAGTACTTC	CASSFYYGRRGSILPYEQYF
TRBD2	14	-	TRBV10-2	TRBJ2-1	TGCGCCAGCAGCATAATAGCGGGGGTCGGTGAGCAGTTCTTC	CASSIIAGVGEQFF
TRBD2	18	-	TRBV7-2	TRBJ2-3	TGTGCCAGCAGTTTTTTGACTTTAGCGGGCCCTAGCACAGATACGCAGTATTTT	CASSFLTLAGPSTDTQYF
-	15	-	TRBV5-4	TRBJ2-3	TGTGCCAGCAGCCAAGACACCGGGACTCAGATACGTCGGTATTTT	CASSQDTGTQIRRYF
-	13	-	TRBV6-6	TRBJ1-2	TGTGCCAGCAGCTCGCGGGGAGGCTATGGCTACACCTTC	CASSSRGGYGYTF
-	14	-	TRBV7-9	TRBJ1-5	TGTGCCAGCAGCGAGGACAGATCGGGGCAGCCCCAGCATTTT	CASSEDRSGQPQHF
TRBD1	15	-	TRBV18	TRBJ1-1	TGTGCCAGCTCACCCCTAGACAGGGTGAACACTGAAGCTTTCTTT	CASSPLDRVNTEAFF
-	15	-	TRBV10-3	TRBJ2-2	TGTGCCATCAGTAATGGGGCTCTACTGGCCGGGGAGCTGTTTTTT	CAISNGALLAGELFF
TRBD1	14	once	TRBV11-2	TRBJ2-7	TGTGCCAGCAGTACCGGGACAGGGTGGGTCGAGCAGTACTTC	CASSTGTGWVEQYF
TRBD2	16	-	TRBV11-1	TRBJ2-7	TGTGCCAGCAGCTTAGGACGTTATCGGGACTACTACGAGCAGTACTTC	CASSLGRYRDYYEQYF
-	13	-	TRBV5-6	TRBJ2-3	TGTGCCAGCAGCTTGGGACTCGGAGATACGCAGTATTTT	CASSLGLGDTQYF
TRBD1	15	-	TRBV27	TRBJ2-7	TGTGCCAGCAAACAGGGACAGGCCCGTTCCTACGAGCAGTACTTC	CASKQGQARSYEQYF
TRBD1	16	-	TRBV27	TRBJ1-6	TGTGCCAGCAGTGATCCCCCGGGACAGGGTAATTCACCCCTCCACTTT	CASSDPPGQGNSPLHF
TRBD1	13	-	TRBV2	TRBJ1-2	TGTGCCACCCAACCGGGACAGAAAGATGGCTACACCTTC	CATQPGQKDGYTF
-	12	-	TRBV7-2	TRBJ2-7	TGTGCCAGCAGCCCCGACTACAACGAGCAGTACTTC	CASSPDYNEQYF
-	17	-	TRBV3-1/TRBV3-2	TRBJ1-2	TGTGCCAGCAGCCAAGTTCTTGGCGGTGGCTTGACAGGCGGCTACACCTTC	CASSQVLGGGLTGGYTF
-	13	-	TRBV5-1	TRBJ1-5	TGCGCCAGCAGCCCGGACAGAGATCAGCCCCAGCATTTT	CASSPDRDQPQHF
-	13	-	TRBV12-3/TRBV12-4	TRBJ1-5	TGTGCCAGCAGTACAGAAGGGAGACAGCCCCAGCATTTT	CASSTEGRQPQHF
TRBD2	16	-	TRBV3-1/TRBV3-2	TRBJ2-1	TGTGCCAGCAGCCAGAGCGGGGGTAGCTCCTACAATGAGCAGTTCTTC	CASSQSGGSSYNEQFF
TRBD1	15	few	TRBV19	TRBJ2-2	TGTGCCAGTAGTACCGGGACAGGGGGCACCGGGGAGCTGTTTTTT	CASSTGTGGTGELFF
-	16	once	TRBV4-1	TRBJ2-7	TGCGCCAGCAGCCAAGCCCCGGACCGGGGGTGGAACGAGCAGTACTTC	CASSQAPDRGWNEQYF
TRBD2	14	once	TRBV7-9	TRBJ2-3	TGTGCCAGCAGCCCTGGACTAGCGTGGGATACGCAGTATTTT	CASSPGLAWDTQYF
TRBD2	18	-	TRBV11-2	TRBJ2-3	TGTGCCAGCAGCTTTTCGTCCCATAGCGGGGGAATCACAGATACGCAGTATTTT	CASSFSSHSGGITDTQYF
-	9	-	TRBV7-6	TRBJ1-2	TGTGCCAGCAGCTTAGAAGCGCCTTTC	CASSLEAPF
TRBD1	14	-	TRBV19	TRBJ1-1	TGTGCCAGTAGAGCGACAGGGGCAAGTCCTGAAGCTTTCTTT	CASRATGASPEAFF
-	14	-	TRBV5-8	TRBJ2-7	TGTGCCAGCAGCTTGGCACAGGGTACCTACGAGCAGTACTTC	CASSLAQGTYEQYF
TRBD1	13	-	TRBV5-6	TRBJ2-7	TGTGCCAGCAGCCCGACAGGGCCATCCGAGCAGTACTTC	CASSPTGPSEQYF
-	15	few	TRBV19	TRBJ1-1	TGTGCCAGTAGTATAGCCTTTGGGAGTGGCACTGAAGCTTTCTTT	CASSIAFGSGTEAFF
-	12	-	TRBV5-1	TRBJ2-1	TGCGCCAGCAGCTTGGGGTGGAGTGAGCAGTTCTTC	CASSLGWSEQFF
TRBD2	16	-	TRBV11-1	TRBJ2-3	TGTGCCAGCAGCACGCCGGGACTAGTCATTCCAGATACGCAGTATTTT	CASSTPGLVIPDTQYF
-	14	-	TRBV10-3	TRBJ1-1	TGTGCCATCAGTGAAGTCGAGGGGGACACTGAAGCTTTCTTT	CAISEVEGDTEAFF
-	17	once	TRBV7-8	TRBJ1-6	TGTGCCAGCAGCCCCTGGGCCTCGTCTTCCAATAATTCACCCCTCCACTTT	CASSPWASSSNNSPLHF
-	16	-	TRBV19	TRBJ1-2	TGTGCCAGTAGTATAGATCTATCTGGTCCTAACTATGGCTACACCTTC	CASSIDLSGPNYGYTF
TRBD1	15	-	TRBV11-2	TRBJ2-7	TGTGCCAGCAGCTTAGACCCCGGGACAGCCTACGAGCAGTACTTC	CASSLDPGTAYEQYF
TRBD2	15	-	TRBV18	TRBJ2-7	TGTGCCAGCTCCCGGGGGGGAAGCCGGCCCTACGAGCAGTACTTC	CASSRGGSRPYEQYF
-	15	-	TRBV6-5	TRBJ1-6	TGTGCCAGCAGTTACTCGGCAGGGGATAATTCACCCCTCCACTTT	CASSYSAGDNSPLHF
TRBD2	15	-	TRBV2	TRBJ2-1	TGTGCCACCCTGAACCTAGCGGGGAAAAGCGATGAGCAGTTCTTC	CATLNLAGKSDEQFF
TRBD1	13	-	TRBV7-2	TRBJ1-2	TGTGCCAGCAGCCCGGACAGGAACTATGGCTACACCTTC	CASSPDRNYGYTF
-	15	-	TRBV24-1	TRBJ2-1	TGTGCCACCAGTGATAGGCTAGTGTCGAGCAATGAGCAGTTCTTC	CATSDRLVSSNEQFF
-	15	-	TRBV5-1	TRBJ2-3	TGCGCCAGCAGCTTCAGCGCGGGGGCCACAGATACGCAGTATTTT	CASSFSAGATDTQYF
-	15	-	TRBV10-3	TRBJ2-7	TGTGCCATCAGTGAGTCGCAGGGAGGCCCCCTCGAGCAGTACTTC	CAISESQGGPLEQYF
-	13	-	TRBV19	TRBJ2-3	TGTGCCAGTAGTCGTTCCTTCACAGATACGCAGTATTTT	CASSRSFTDTQYF